The rows below give T cell receptor beta chains drawn from one sample of a study of early stage breast cancer tumors. TCRdb keeps only in-frame clones here, not all; method: immunoSEQ multiplex PCR. The sample comprises fewer than 75,000 clones, roughly 80% of which are singletons, and around 3.2% rests with the top ten. Sequencing was performed on blood. All receptors derive from a person aged 25 to 45 with breast cancer. The CDR3 runs from the conserved cysteine through the conserved F or W. Fields, in order: clone size, V gene, D gene, J gene, CDR3 DNA, CDR3 protein. A D gene is named only where the DNA matches it firmly. Rows give clone size only sometimes, using once, few, many, or a class for an expanded clone.

-	TRBV5-5	-	TRBJ1-1	TGTGCCAGCAGCCCCCTCGGGCATTTGAACACTGAAGCTTTCTTT	CASSPLGHLNTEAFF
-	TRBV6-1	-	TRBJ1-1	TGTGCCAGCAGGGGTTTGATGGACACTGAAGCTTTCTTT	CASRGLMDTEAFF
-	TRBV30	-	TRBJ1-2	TGTGCCTGGAGAATTGTGGCAGGGCCCTCCTATGGCTACACCTTC	CAWRIVAGPSYGYTF
-	TRBV7-8	TRBD1	TRBJ2-2	TGTGCCAGCAGCACCCGGACAGGGACCGGGGAGCTGTTTTTT	CASSTRTGTGELFF
once	TRBV6-5	-	TRBJ2-3	TGTGCCAGCAGTAGTAAACCTTTTCCCGAGAATACGCAGTATTTT	CASSSKPFPENTQYF
-	TRBV11-2	TRBD2	TRBJ2-3	TGTGCCAGCAGCTTAGGGACCCCTAGACTAGCGGAGAGCACAGATACGCAGTATTTT	CASSLGTPRLAESTDTQYF
-	TRBV19	TRBD1	TRBJ2-1	TGTGCCACCAGCCAGGACAGGTCCTACAATGAGCAGTTCTTC	CATSQDRSYNEQFF
-	TRBV2	-	TRBJ2-1	TGTGCCAGCGTACTTGGAAACAATGAGCAGTTCTTC	CASVLGNNEQFF
once	TRBV7-9	-	TRBJ2-1	TGTGCCAGCAGCCTCCGGCCTAGCTCCTACAATGAGCAGTTCTTC	CASSLRPSSYNEQFF
-	TRBV19	TRBD1	TRBJ1-4	TGTGCCAGTAGCCCCACTCGGGACAGGGCTAATGAAAAACTGTTTTTT	CASSPTRDRANEKLFF
-	TRBV10-2	-	TRBJ2-3	TGCGCCAGCAGAGTCACCGATACGCAGTATTTT	CASRVTDTQYF
-	TRBV27	TRBD1	TRBJ2-7	TGTGCCAGCAGTTTAGAACAGGGGGCCTACGAGCAGTACTTC	CASSLEQGAYEQYF
-	TRBV27	-	TRBJ2-7	TGTGCCAGCAGTTTAGGGGAGCAGTACTTC	CASSLGEQYF
-	TRBV28	-	TRBJ1-5	TGTGCCAGCAGTTTCAAAGGGAACTGGGCTGAGCCCCAGCATTTT	CASSFKGNWAEPQHF
few	TRBV5-1	-	TRBJ1-4	TGCGCCAGCAGCTTGGCCGTGGATCTAGGGGAAAAACTGTTTTTT	CASSLAVDLGEKLFF
-	TRBV7-3	-	TRBJ1-6	TGTGCCAGCAGCCCGGGACCAAATTCACCCCTCCACTTT	CASSPGPNSPLHF
-	TRBV9	-	TRBJ1-1	TGTGCCAGCAGCGTAGCCCCCGGGCCACAACAGGGTGTGAATGAAGCTTTCTTT	CASSVAPGPQQGVNEAFF
-	TRBV7-2	TRBD1	TRBJ1-2	TGTGCCAGCAGCCTAAGCGGAGGGACAGGAGAAGGCTACACCTTC	CASSLSGGTGEGYTF
-	TRBV7-2	-	TRBJ1-1	TGTGCCAGCAGCTTAGCGCGGAACAGGGTCACTGAAGCTTTCTTT	CASSLARNRVTEAFF
once	TRBV10-3	-	TRBJ1-4	TGTGCCATCAGTGAGTCGATGGATGATGAAAAACTGTTTTTT	CAISESMDDEKLFF
-	TRBV29-1	-	TRBJ2-5	TGCAGCGTACTCCGGGACTCTAACGTGGGGGAGACCCAGTACTTC	CSVLRDSNVGETQYF
once	TRBV6-5	TRBD1	TRBJ1-5	TGTGCCAGCAGACTGGACAGGGACGGCAATCAGCCCCAGCATTTT	CASRLDRDGNQPQHF
-	TRBV5-1	TRBD2	TRBJ2-7	TGCGCCAGCAGCTTGGTAGCGGGACTCGACGAGCAGTACTTC	CASSLVAGLDEQYF
-	TRBV28	-	TRBJ1-1	TGTGCCAGCAGCCCATCTTGGGGGCCCTCGGCGGAAGCTTTCTTT	CASSPSWGPSAEAFF
-	TRBV5-5	TRBD2	TRBJ2-1	TGTGCCAGCATCCTGAGGGAACTAGCGGGAGTACGGTACAATGAGCAGTTCTTC	CASILRELAGVRYNEQFF
-	TRBV7-9	TRBD2	TRBJ2-7	TGTGCCAGCAGCCAAGGACTAGCGGCCTCCTACGAGCAGTACTTC	CASSQGLAASYEQYF
-	TRBV5-1	-	TRBJ1-1	TGCGCCAGCAGCTTGGCCCCGGACAGCTTTGAGGTCATGAACACTGAAGCTTTCTTT	CASSLAPDSFEVMNTEAFF
-	TRBV19	-	TRBJ1-1	TGTGCCAGTAGTCCCGGTATAAGCGAAGCTTTCTTT	CASSPGISEAFF
-	TRBV2	-	TRBJ2-3	TGTGCCACAAGAGAGTGGGGCGGAGATACGCAGTATTTT	CATREWGGDTQYF
-	TRBV19	-	TRBJ2-7	TGTGCCAGTAGTATACAGGGTTACGAGCAGTACTTC	CASSIQGYEQYF
-	TRBV5-1	TRBD1	TRBJ2-6	TGCGCCAGCAGCTTGCTCGGACAGGGATGGTCTGGGGCCAACGTCCTGACTTTC	CASSLLGQGWSGANVLTF